Presented here are 16 T cell receptor beta chains from one specimen sequenced in a study of vaccination effects on CD4 cells after COVID-19. TCRdb keeps only in-frame clones here, not all; method: immunoSEQ multiplex PCR. The table lists over 45,000 clones, 65% to 80% of them singletons, with approximately 2.8% in the top ten. Culturing for more than eight days preceded CD4+ T cell isolation. Antigen specificity for these receptors is unknown. This sample comprised CD4+ T cells from PBMCs cultured without peptide, obtained before COVID-19 vaccination. These receptors all come from a human donor who received a COVID-19 vaccine.

The CDR3 is CASSMPGRSNSPLHF. CDR3 sequence (DNA): TGTGCCAGTAGTATGCCCGGGCGCTCTAATTCACCCCTCCACTTT. V usage is TRBV19 and J usage is TRBJ1-6, with D unclear. In germline, CDR1 is LNHDA, CDR2 SQIVND (reference sequence). Trimming pared 3 bases from V and 6 bases from J, leaving 12 bases between. The CDR3 sequence is 15 residues long.

The chain recombines TRBV28 with TRBJ2-3; 8 bases are shared with TRBD2. CDR1 is MDHEN and CDR2 is SYDVKM in the germline V gene. The CDR3 runs 15 residues. Trimming removed 5 bases from V and 2 bases from J; junction bases left unmatched: 6. The CDR3 protein is CASSLGGDLTDTQYF. In nucleotides, the CDR3 is TGTGCCAGCAGTCTCGGGGGGGACCTCACAGATACGCAGTATTTT.

The chain links TRBV11-1 to TRBJ2-1; D unclear. Germline-derived CDR1 and CDR2 are SGHAT and FQDESV (reference sequence). V gave up 2 bases and J gave up 6 bases, with 8 bases separating them. The CDR3 is 13 amino acids. The CDR3 is CASSLNRGNEQFF. CDR3 DNA sequence: TGTGCCAGCAGCTTAAATCGCGGCAATGAGCAGTTCTTC.

The CDR3 sequence: CASSQEGISSTDTQYF. The CDR3, as DNA: TGCGCCAGCAGCCAAGAGGGAATATCTAGCACAGATACGCAGTATTTT. The chain employs TRBV4-1 and TRBJ2-3; D unclear. Trimming pared 0 bases from V and 0 bases from J, leaving 10 bases between. This CDR3 is built from 16 residues. Germline V CDR1 and CDR2: MGHRA, YSYEKL.

The chain links TRBV20-1 to TRBJ2-5; D is unresolved. The CDR3 length is 11 residues. CDR1 and CDR2 (germline): DFQATT, SNEGSKA (reference sequence). The CDR3 sequence is CSWTYQETQYF. DNA for the CDR3: TGCAGCTGGACGTACCAAGAGACCCAGTACTTC.

The rearrangement joins TRBV6-4 to TRBJ1-6; 7 positions match TRBD1. Germline CDR1 reads MRHNA; CDR2 reads SNTAGT. Trimming cost V 3 bases and J 8 bases; bases outside gene matches: 10. The CDR3 loop spans 16 amino acids. CDR3 in DNA: TGTGCCAGCAGTGAGAATTACAGGGGCCGGGATTCACCCCTCCACTTT. It encodes CASSENYRGRDSPLHF.

In its sample, this clone was seen once. The chain uses TRBV6-5 and TRBJ2-1; 11 nucleotides match TRBD2. This CDR3 is built from 14 residues. The ends lost 5 bases at V and 7 bases at J; junction bases unmatched: 4. Germline lookup yields CDR1 MNHEY and CDR2 SVGAGI. The CDR3 DNA reads as TGTGCCAGCAGTATAGCGGGGGGGCGAAATGAGCAGTTCTTC. It specifies CASSIAGGRNEQFF.

The chain carries TRBV5-4 and TRBJ2-3, with D unresolved. This CDR3 has 15 residues. The germline gives CDR1 SGHNT, CDR2 YYREEE (reference sequence). V was clipped by 2 bases and J by 0 bases, with 10 bases between them. CDR3 DNA: TGTGCCAGCAGCTTTAAACCGACTAGCACAGATACGCAGTATTTT. This sequence encodes CASSFKPTSTDTQYF.

The chain is built from TRBV21-1 and TRBJ2-5; the table assigns TRBD2, which was not confirmed against the DNA. TRBV21-1 is tagged as a pseudogene. This CDR3 is built from 13 residues. The CDR3 reads CASSSPPAETQYF. Written as DNA, the CDR3 is TGTGCCAGCAGCAGTCCCCCCGCGGAGACCCAGTACTTC.

The chain joins TRBV29-1 to TRBJ2-1; 13 bases are a match to TRBD2. CDR3 length: 14 residues. Losses at the gene ends were 7 bases for V and 7 bases for J; bases not matched to a gene: 7. Germline V gives CDR1 SQVTM, CDR2 ANQGSEA. The CDR3 DNA sequence: TGCAGCGGAAGGACTAGCGGGGGAGGGAATGAGCAGTTCTTC. Translation: CSGRTSGGGNEQFF.

This chain joins TRBV5-1 and TRBJ2-3; 8 positions match TRBD1. Per the germline V gene, CDR1 is SGHRS and CDR2 is YFSETQ. The CDR3 consists of 13 residues. Germline trimming cut 4 bases from V and 7 bases from J; bases unmatched to any gene: 5. The CDR3 DNA reads TGCGCCAGCAGCGGACAGGGCGTGAATACGCAGTATTTT. Translated, it gives CASSGQGVNTQYF.

The chain links TRBV12-3 or TRBV12-4 to TRBJ1-1; a weak D match, TRBD1 (5 bases). The V end lost 3 bases, the J end lost 7 bases, and 12 bases lay between the germline ends. The CDR3 is 13 residues long. The CDR3 DNA follows: TGTGCCAGCAGTTTGTACGGGCAGGGTGAAGCTTTCTTT. Translation gives CASSLYGQGEAFF.

This chain connects TRBV7-8 to TRBJ2-2; D remains unclear. Germline CDR1 reads SGHVS; CDR2 reads FQNEAQ. V lost 2 bases to trimming and J lost 4 bases, with 11 bases between them. The CDR3 loop spans 15 amino acids. The CDR3 protein is CASSLQGFVTGELFF. CDR3 sequence (DNA): TGTGCCAGCAGCTTACAAGGATTTGTCACCGGGGAGCTGTTTTTT.

The V and J genes are TRBV2 and TRBJ2-1, with D possibly called TRBD1 or TRBD2 (7 bases each). The V end lost 5 bases, the J end lost 4 bases, and 12 bases lay between the germline ends. Germline V CDR1 and CDR2: SNHLY, FYNNEI. The CDR3 totals 14 residues. The CDR3 loop reads CASSSQGGYNEQFF. In DNA form, the CDR3 reads TGTGCCAGCAGTTCCCAGGGGGGGTACAATGAGCAGTTCTTC.

J is TRBJ2-1 and V is TRBV2, with TRBD2 matching 9 bases. The germline V gene encodes CDR1 SNHLY and CDR2 FYNNEI. V lost 5 bases, J lost 9 bases, and 8 bases stayed unmatched. The CDR3 spans 14 residues. The CDR3 protein is CASSIIAGVVEQFF. DNA of the CDR3: TGTGCCAGCAGTATAATAGCGGGGGTCGTTGAGCAGTTCTTC.

The chain carries TRBV25-1 and TRBJ2-3; D might be TRBD1 or TRBD2, each matching 5 bases. The CDR3 spans 15 residues. Trimming took 5 bases from V and 5 from J, leaving 17 bases between them. CDR1 is MGHDK, CDR2 SYGVNS, per germline. CDR3 nucleotides: TGTGCCAGCAGTCACCCAGGGACCCATGGAGATACGCAGTATTTT. Translating gives CASSHPGTHGDTQYF.